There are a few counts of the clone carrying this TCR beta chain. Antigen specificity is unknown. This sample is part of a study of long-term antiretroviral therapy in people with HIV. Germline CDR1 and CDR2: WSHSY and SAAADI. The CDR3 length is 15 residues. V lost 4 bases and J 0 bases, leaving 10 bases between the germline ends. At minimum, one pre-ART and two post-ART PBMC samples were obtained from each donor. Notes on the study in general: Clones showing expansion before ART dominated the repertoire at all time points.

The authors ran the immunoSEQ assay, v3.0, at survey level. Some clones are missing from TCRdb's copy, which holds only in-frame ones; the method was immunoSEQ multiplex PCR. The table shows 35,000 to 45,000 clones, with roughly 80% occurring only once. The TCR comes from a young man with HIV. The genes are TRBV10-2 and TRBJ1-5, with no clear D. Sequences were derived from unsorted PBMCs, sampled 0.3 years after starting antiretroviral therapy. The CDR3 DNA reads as TGCGCCAGCAGTGTCGGGATCAATAGCAATCAGCCCCAGCATTTT. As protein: CASSVGINSNQPQHF.